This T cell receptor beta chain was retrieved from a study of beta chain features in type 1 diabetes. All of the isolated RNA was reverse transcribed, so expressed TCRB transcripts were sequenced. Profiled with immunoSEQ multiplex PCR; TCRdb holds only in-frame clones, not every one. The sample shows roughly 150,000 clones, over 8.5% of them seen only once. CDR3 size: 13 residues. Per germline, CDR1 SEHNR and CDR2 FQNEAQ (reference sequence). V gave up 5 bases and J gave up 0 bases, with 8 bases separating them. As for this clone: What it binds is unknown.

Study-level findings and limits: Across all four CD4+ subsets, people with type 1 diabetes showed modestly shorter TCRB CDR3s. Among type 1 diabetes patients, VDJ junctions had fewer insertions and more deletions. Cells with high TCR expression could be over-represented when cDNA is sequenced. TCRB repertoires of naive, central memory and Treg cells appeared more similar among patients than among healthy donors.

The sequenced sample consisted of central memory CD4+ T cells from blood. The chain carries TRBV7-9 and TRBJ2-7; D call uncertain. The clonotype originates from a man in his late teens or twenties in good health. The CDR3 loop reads CASSRPSSYEQYF. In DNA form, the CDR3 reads TGTGCCAGCAGCCGACCGAGCTCCTACGAGCAGTACTTC.